The sequence of this T cell receptor beta chain was determined in a study of T cell clonotyping in hematopoietic cell transplantation. This clone was counted between two and nine times. Its matching antigen is unknown. TCRdb keeps only in-frame clones here, not all; method: immunoSEQ multiplex PCR. The table includes over 9,500 clones, roughly 76% detected once. This CDR3 comprises 17 residues. With V trimmed by 3 bases and J by 3 bases, 7 bases remained unmatched. Germline values: CDR1 LNHDA, CDR2 SQIVND (reference sequence). Findings and caveats of the study: CD4 and CD8 repertoire contributions could not be separated without sorting. After transplant, recipient diversity fell while pathologically expanded clonotypes grew through day 180.

The sequenced sample was peripheral blood mononuclear cells, obtained 180 days after allogeneic stem cell transplant. This clonotype was obtained from a male patient aged 60 to 75 who had an allogeneic stem cell transplant from an unrelated donor, so the T cells may come from the graft donor. Some clones in this sample may be carry-over from other donors' samples. The chain has TRBV19 and TRBJ1-5, with 11 bases aligning to TRBD1. In DNA form, the CDR3 reads TGTGCCAGTAGTATTAAGGGGACAGGGGGGTTCAATCAGCCCCAGCATTTT. It encodes CASSIKGTGGFNQPQHF.